This TCR beta chain was profiled in a study of CD8 T cells in Susac syndrome (dated by TCRdb to between 2018 and 2020). About the full investigation: Of the Susac syndrome patients who were sequenced, six had clinically active disease and fewer than ten were in clinical remission. At blood withdrawal, Susac syndrome patients were either therapy-naive, taking corticosteroids (in some cases with IVIg as well), or taking IVIg alone. Whether CD8+ T cell activation and differentiation in Susac syndrome was antigen driven was tested using repertoire sequencing. The clonality of the CD8+ T cell repertoire was compared across 12 healthy donors, about 14 Susac syndrome patients and about 16 multiple sclerosis patients.

Regarding this clonotype: Its cognate antigen has yet to be identified. The sample holds no much larger clone one base away, and base qualities are not on file.

RNA was extracted with the RNeasy kit and roughly 0.45 to 1 ug was reverse transcribed using random hexamers. The immunoSEQ multiplex PCR assay, covering 54 Vbeta and 13 Jbeta segments, was used to amplify TCR beta CDR3 regions. Bias from PCR amplification was corrected by using a synthetic template baseline for primer optimization and for computational correction. The source study handled its data this way. Reads were assigned to V, D and J genes according to IMGT and analyzed in immunoSEQ Analyzer, with only productive sequences retained. Clonality was computed as one minus Shannon entropy normalized by log2 of the number of productive unique sequences. Public and private clones were assessed among the 100 most prevalent clones of each patient and control. Susac-specific clones were defined as absent from healthy and MS cohorts, 850 to 1,300 published viral clones and other ImmuneACCESS disease sequences. The public sequencing data were trimmed at Q25 with fastp and processed into clonotypes with MiXCR by TCRdb, which kept only in-frame beta chains. Duplicate CDR3 protein sequences are folded into a single record with the most common DNA and genes. For this entry, the V and J calls and clone size follow TCRdb and not the study's own pipeline. For this sample the table gives fewer than 90,000 distinct CDR3 sequences, of which 85% to 95% were detected only once. The ten most abundant clones make up approximately 0.45% of the sample.

Via the germline V gene, CDR1 is MDHEN and CDR2 SYDVKM. V is clipped by 5 bases and J by 2 bases, and the sequence between their germline boundaries is 10 bases long. The CDR3 has 13 amino acids, counting the end cysteine and phenylalanine. Only CDR3 DNA remains: 39 bases, in frame from the first base. The full study reports these points: Some 15 and five Susac-specific public clones were found in the total CD8+ and CD8+ TEMRA repertoires, respectively. Clonal expansion was observed in Susac syndrome CD8+ repertoires, with the highest expansion in CD8+ TEMRA cells and greater expansion in clinically active than in remitting patients. The TCR sequencing and HLA analysis was acknowledged to have included a relatively small number of individuals.

Peripheral blood CD8+ and CD4+ T cells from healthy donors, Susac syndrome patients and multiple sclerosis patients were profiled by high-throughput TCR beta sequencing. The Susac syndrome patients fulfilled recently defined diagnostic criteria for either definite or probable disease. Bulk CD8+ and CD4+ T cells were purified by magnetic negative isolation, while CD8+ TEMRA cells were enriched using FACS. Blood was drawn into EDTA tubes, processed within 24 hours, and PBMCs were isolated by density gradient centrifugation. PBMCs intended for TCR sequencing were cryopreserved in liquid nitrogen and thawed later in a water bath at 37 degrees C. The sorted or isolated CD4+, CD8+ and CD8+ TEMRA cells had a purity of 90% or higher.

This receptor was obtained from a human donor with Susac syndrome. Sequencing was done on a sample of CD8+ T cells from PBMCs. The chain joins TRBV28 to TRBJ2-7, with the D gene call left open. The bases read TGTGCCAGCAGTCCTTCAATTCCCTACGAGCAGTACTTC. Its product reads: CASSPSIPYEQYF.